The 4 T cell receptor beta chains presented below share a single source sample, sequenced in a study of vaccination and CD4 T cells after COVID-19. The Oncomine TCR Beta short-read assay was what sequenced the DNA obtained from cultured CD4+ T cells. From the PCR reads, TCRdb called clonotypes with MiXCR, one entry per CDR3 protein. The sample comprises fewer than 15,000 distinct CDR3 sequences, 30% of which are singletons, and roughly 15% rests with the top ten. Specified treatment: roughly 10-day PBMC culture with coronavirus spike peptide pools or control peptides (ViraFEST assay). These receptors lack a known antigen. Sequencing input: cultured CD4+ T cells from blood. The receptors derive from a human donor with COVID-19.

The rearrangement uses TRBV19 and TRBJ2-7, with TRBD1 matching over 7 bases. Germline V gives CDR1 LNHDA, CDR2 SQIVND (reference sequence). Trimming at V came to 5 bases and at J to 0 bases, leaving 10 bases not matched to a gene. The CDR3 length is 16 residues. The CDR3 sequence: CASSEGATEHSYEQYF. For the CDR3, the DNA is TGTGCCAGTAGTGAGGGGGCCACTGAACACTCCTACGAGCAGTACTTC.

The chain carries TRBV18 and TRBJ1-5, with TRBD1 identical over 9 bases. The CDR3 totals 15 residues. V was pared by 4 bases and J by 6 bases, with 7 bases of the junction left unmatched. Germline V gives CDR1 KGHSH, CDR2 LQKENI. CDR3 nucleotide sequence: TGTGCCAGCTCACATGGACAGGGGAAATTTCAGCCCCAGCATTTT. Amino acids: CASSHGQGKFQPQHF.

This clonotype turned up a few times. The V and J genes are TRBV7-8 and TRBJ1-5; possible D gene TRBD1, 5 bases. Trimming took 4 bases from V and 7 from J, leaving 20 bases between them. The CDR3 is made up of 16 amino acids. CDR1 is SGHVS, CDR2 FQNEAQ, per germline. The CDR3 sequence: CASSSQGHTSWQPQHF. The CDR3 region has the DNA TGTGCCAGCAGCTCTCAAGGACATACTTCATGGCAGCCCCAGCATTTT.

V usage is TRBV10-2 and J usage is TRBJ1-5; unclear D gene. Trimming stripped 5 bases from V and 6 bases from J, with 14 bases between. This CDR3 has 14 residues. Germline CDR1 WSHSY, CDR2 SAAADI. DNA for the CDR3: TGCGCCAGCAGTCCCCCAGGATCGAGTCAGCCCCAGCATTTT. Translation: CASSPPGSSQPQHF.